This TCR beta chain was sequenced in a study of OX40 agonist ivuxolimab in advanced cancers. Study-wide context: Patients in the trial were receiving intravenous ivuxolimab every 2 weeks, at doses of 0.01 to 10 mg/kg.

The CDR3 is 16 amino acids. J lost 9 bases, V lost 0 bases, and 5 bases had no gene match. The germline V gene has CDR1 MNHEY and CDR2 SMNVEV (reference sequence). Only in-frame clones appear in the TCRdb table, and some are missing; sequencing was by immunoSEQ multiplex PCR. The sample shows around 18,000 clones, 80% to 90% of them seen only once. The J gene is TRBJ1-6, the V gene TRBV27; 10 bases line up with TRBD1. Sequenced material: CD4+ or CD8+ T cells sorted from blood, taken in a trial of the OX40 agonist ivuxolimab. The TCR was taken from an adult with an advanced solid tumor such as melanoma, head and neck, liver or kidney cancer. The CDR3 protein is CASSLSDRGRSSPLHF. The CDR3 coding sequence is TGTGCCAGCAGTTTATCTGACAGGGGGCGAAGTTCACCCCTCCACTTT.